Listed here is a single TCR beta chain. No antigen is known for it. The assay was immunoSEQ multiplex PCR, and TCRdb's table has in-frame clones only and misses some. The repertoire has under 95,000 clones, roughly 90% of them found once; the top ten carry roughly 0.3%. This specimen belongs to a study of graft-versus-host responses after intestinal transplantation. Across the whole study: Recipients received multivisceral, liver-intestinal, or isolated intestinal transplants. Study-wide results and caveats: Allografts from individuals with graft-donor T cell macrochimerism displayed high graft-versus-host to host-versus-graft clonal ratios. Some GvH clones appeared in ileal mucosa or blood before recipient bone marrow. Researchers found peak circulating GvH clone levels linked to early post-transplant HvG declines.

CDR3 length equals 15 residues. V was pared by 2 bases and J by 1 base, with 8 bases between. The V gene's germline CDR1 is KGHSH and CDR2 LQKENI. This sequence was found in a human donor who was the organ donor for an intestinal transplant. The chain employs TRBV18 and TRBJ2-2, with D uncertain. The source material was unstimulated CD4+ T cells sorted from spleen or lymph node cells, sampled before transplant. Here the CDR3 DNA reads TGTGCCAGCTCACCAGTGTTAGAGAACACCGGGGAGCTGTTTTTT. Residues: CASSPVLENTGELFF. Full variable domain (outside the CDR3, taken from reference TRBV18 and TRBJ2-2): NAGVMQNPRHLVRRRGQEARLRCSPMKGHSHVYWYRQLPEEGLKFMVYLQKENIIDESGMPKERFSAEFPKEGPSILRIQQVVRGDSAAYFCASSPVLENTGELFFGEGSRLTVL.